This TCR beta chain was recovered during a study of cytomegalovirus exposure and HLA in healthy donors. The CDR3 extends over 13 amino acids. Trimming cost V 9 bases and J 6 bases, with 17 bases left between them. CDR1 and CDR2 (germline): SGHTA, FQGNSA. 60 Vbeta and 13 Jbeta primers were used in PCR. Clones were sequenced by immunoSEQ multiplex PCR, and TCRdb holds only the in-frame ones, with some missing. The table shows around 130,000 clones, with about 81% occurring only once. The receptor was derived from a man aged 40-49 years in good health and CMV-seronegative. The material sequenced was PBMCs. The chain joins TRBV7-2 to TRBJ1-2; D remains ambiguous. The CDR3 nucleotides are TGTGCCAGTAGCAAACTCCCCGGGGATGGCTACACCTTC. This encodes CASSKLPGDGYTF.